A single sample is the source of the 6 T cell receptor beta chains below, sequenced in a study of blood T cell repertoires in COVID-19. The assay was immunoSEQ multiplex PCR, and TCRdb's table has in-frame clones only and misses some. The data contain about 55,000 clones, roughly four fifths of them singletons. The sample taken for sequencing was peripheral blood. The receptors here all came from a woman in her sixties with acute or convalescent COVID-19.

This clone has only a few counts. The gene calls are TRBV30 and TRBJ1-6; D remains unclear. The CDR3 contains 14 residues. CDR1 and CDR2 (germline): GTSNPN, SVGIG (reference sequence). V was cut by 5 bases and J by 10 bases, with 18 bases left in between. CDR3 sequence reads: CAWRRFEGFSPLHF. CDR3 nucleotide sequence: TGTGCCTGGCGGCGCTTCGAGGGCTTCTCACCCCTCCACTTT.

The chain recombines TRBV4-1 with TRBJ1-4; 10 positions agree with TRBD1. In germline, CDR1 is MGHRA, CDR2 YSYEKL. The CDR3 is 15 residues long. Losses at the gene ends were 3 bases for V and 5 bases for J; bases not matched to a gene: 3. The CDR3 loop reads CASSHGTGVNEKLFF. The CDR3 DNA reads as TGCGCCAGCAGCCACGGGACAGGGGTAAATGAAAAACTGTTTTTT.

The chain uses TRBV18 and TRBJ2-5; weak D call: TRBD1 (6 bases). Germline V CDR1 and CDR2: KGHSH, LQKENI. Between the trimmed V and J ends, which lost 4 bases and 4 bases, there was a span of 19 bases. This CDR3 is built from 16 residues. The CDR3 DNA follows: TGTGCCAGCTCACAAATGATAACAGGGAGCGGAGAGACCCAGTACTTC. It encodes CASSQMITGSGETQYF.

The chain recombines TRBV19 with TRBJ2-1; D is ambiguous. Germline CDR1 is LNHDA and CDR2 is SQIVND (reference sequence). This CDR3 has 13 amino acids. Trimming shortened V by 4 bases and J by 7 bases, and 11 bases separated the two germline ends. The CDR3 reads CASSKYSANEQFF. The DNA for the CDR3 is TGTGCCAGTAGTAAGTATTCTGCGAATGAGCAGTTCTTC.

The genes are TRBV3-1 (or the pseudogene TRBV3-2) and TRBJ2-1; a possible D gene is TRBD2 (6 bases). The CDR3 contains 14 residues. Germline V gene data show CDR1 as LGHDT and CDR2 as YNNKEL (reference sequence). The V end lost 0 bases, the J end lost 9 bases, and 12 bases lay between the germline ends. This CDR3 reads CASSQDQGGREQFF. In DNA form, the CDR3 reads TGTGCCAGCAGCCAAGACCAGGGAGGTCGTGAGCAGTTCTTC.

This sequence joins TRBV5-6 and TRBJ1-1; D possibly corresponds to TRBD1 (5 bases). This CDR3 comprises 16 residues. CDR1 SGHDT and CDR2 YYEEEE come from the germline V gene. The V end was cut by 0 bases, the J end by 6 bases, with 18 bases between. Here the CDR3 DNA reads TGTGCCAGCAGCTTGGCCTCGGAGGGTTCGGGGGCTGAAGCTTTCTTT. It translates to CASSLASEGSGAEAFF.